The entry that follows covers one T cell receptor beta chain sequence. Its cognate antigen is unknown. Trimming cost V 0 bases and J 3 bases; bases outside gene matches: 2. The CDR3 is 15 residues long. Germline loops: CDR1 SGDLS, CDR2 YYNGEE. The sample comes from a study of cytomegalovirus exposure and HLA in healthy donors. General study points: Earlier analysis found most TCR beta V segments productive about 87% or about 30% of the time. Investigators reported 164 TCR beta chains as tied to cytomegalovirus. Clonal expansion, a later analysis showed, was greater in HLA-associated TCR beta chains than in equally common others.

PCR was performed using 60 Vbeta and 13 Jbeta primers. Libraries were prepared by immunoSEQ multiplex PCR; TCRdb keeps only in-frame clonotypes and omits some of them. This sample's table reports 68,000 or so clones. Specimen: PBMCs. The receptor was isolated from a female donor in good health and CMV-seropositive. The genes are TRBV9 and TRBJ2-3; 9 bases agree with TRBD1. In nucleotides, the CDR3 is TGTGCCAGCAGCGTAGGCGGGACAGGGACAGATACGCAGTATTTT. Translating gives CASSVGGTGTDTQYF. The full variable domain, with the rest looked up from reference TRBV9 and TRBJ2-3, is DSGVTQTPKHLITATGQRVTLRCSPRSGDLSVYWYQQSLDQGLQFLIQYYNGEERAKGNILERFSAQQFPDLHSELNLSSLELGDSALYFCASSVGGTGTDTQYFGPGTRLTVL.